This T cell receptor (beta chain) was recovered during a study of T and B cells in COVID-19 patients. Study background: Peripheral blood came from COVID-19 patients with active infection or after recovery.

This clonotype was found a few times. BIOMED2 TRB-A/B primer pools were used in multiplex TRB PCR. Using its own MiXCR run on the multiplex PCR reads, TCRdb lists one record per CDR3 protein. The sample includes roughly 8,000 distinct CDR3 sequences, about 28% of them seen just once. V was cut by 6 bases and J by 4 bases, with 10 bases left in between. This CDR3 comprises 13 residues. In germline, CDR1 is WNHNN, CDR2 SYGVQD (reference sequence). Blood genomic DNA input for TRB amplification was roughly 250-500 ng. The source material was blood. This TCR was sampled from a human donor who had recovered from COVID-19. The chain employs TRBV10-1 and TRBJ2-1; D gene uncertain. CDR3 coding DNA: TGCGCCAGCAGGGACCCCATATACAATGAGCAGTTCTTC. Its protein is CASRDPIYNEQFF.